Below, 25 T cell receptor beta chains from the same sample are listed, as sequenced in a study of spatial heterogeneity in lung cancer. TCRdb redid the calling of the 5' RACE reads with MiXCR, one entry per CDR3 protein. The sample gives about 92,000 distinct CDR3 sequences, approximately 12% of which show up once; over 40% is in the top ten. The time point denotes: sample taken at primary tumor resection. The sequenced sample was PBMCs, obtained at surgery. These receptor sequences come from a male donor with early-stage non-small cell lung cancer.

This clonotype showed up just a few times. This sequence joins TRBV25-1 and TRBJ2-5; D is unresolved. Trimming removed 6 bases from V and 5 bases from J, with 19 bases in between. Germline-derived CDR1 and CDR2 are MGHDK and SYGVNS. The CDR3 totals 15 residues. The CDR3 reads CASSLDLRSTETQYF. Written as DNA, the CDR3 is TGTGCCAGCAGCCTGGACCTCCGCTCTACCGAGACCCAGTACTTC.

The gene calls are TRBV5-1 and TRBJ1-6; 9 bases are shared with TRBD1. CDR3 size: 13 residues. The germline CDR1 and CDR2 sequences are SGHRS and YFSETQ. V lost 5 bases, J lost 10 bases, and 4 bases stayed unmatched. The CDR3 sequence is CASSVDRGSPLHF. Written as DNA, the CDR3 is TGCGCCAGCAGTGTGGACAGGGGCTCACCCCTCCACTTT. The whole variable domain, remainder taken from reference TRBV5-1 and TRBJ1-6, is KAGVTQTPRYLIKTRGQQVTLSCSPISGHRSVSWYQQTPGQGLQFLFEYFSETQRNKGNFPGRFSGRQFSNSRSEMNVSTLELGDSALYLCASSVDRGSPLHFGNGTRLTVT.

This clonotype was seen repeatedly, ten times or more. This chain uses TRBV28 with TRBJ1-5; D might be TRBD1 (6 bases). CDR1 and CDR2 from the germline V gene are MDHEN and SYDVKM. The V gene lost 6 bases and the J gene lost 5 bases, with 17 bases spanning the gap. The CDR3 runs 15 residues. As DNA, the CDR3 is TGTGCCAGCAGATGGGCTACCGGGGGGCATCAGCCCCAGCATTTT. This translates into CASRWATGGHQPQHF.

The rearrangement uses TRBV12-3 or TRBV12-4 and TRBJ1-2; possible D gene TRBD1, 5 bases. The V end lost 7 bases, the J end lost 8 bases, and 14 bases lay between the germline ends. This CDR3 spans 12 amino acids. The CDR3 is CASTLWGEGYTF. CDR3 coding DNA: TGTGCCAGCACCCTCTGGGGGGAGGGCTACACCTTC.

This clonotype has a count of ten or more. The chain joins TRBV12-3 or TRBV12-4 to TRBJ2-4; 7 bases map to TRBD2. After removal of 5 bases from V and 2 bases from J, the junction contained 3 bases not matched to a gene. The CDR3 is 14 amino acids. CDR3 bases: TGTGCCAGCAGTCTCGGGGGGACCAAAAACATTCAGTACTTC. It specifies CASSLGGTKNIQYF.

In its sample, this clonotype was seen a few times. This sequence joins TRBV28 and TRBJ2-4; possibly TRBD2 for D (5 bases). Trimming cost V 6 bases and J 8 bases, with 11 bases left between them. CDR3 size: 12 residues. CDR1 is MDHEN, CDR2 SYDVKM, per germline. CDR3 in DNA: TGTGCCAGCAGGGAGTTGGGAGACATTCAGTACTTC. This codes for CASRELGDIQYF.

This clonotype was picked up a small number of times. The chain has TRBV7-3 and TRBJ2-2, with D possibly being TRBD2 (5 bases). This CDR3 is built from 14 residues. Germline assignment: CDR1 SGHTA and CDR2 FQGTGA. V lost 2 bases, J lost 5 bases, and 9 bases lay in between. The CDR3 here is CASSLGWETGELFF. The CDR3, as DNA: TGTGCCAGCAGCTTAGGTTGGGAGACCGGGGAGCTGTTTTTT.

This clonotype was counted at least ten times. The CDR3 sequence: CASSSPPGAEAFF. In nucleotides, the CDR3 is TGTGCCAGCAGCTCCCCCCCCGGCGCTGAAGCTTTCTTT. The J gene is TRBJ1-1, the V gene TRBV6-5; D remains unclear. The CDR3 has 13 residues. Germline V gene lookup returns CDR1 MNHEY and CDR2 SVGAGI. The V end lost 6 bases, the J end lost 6 bases, and 14 bases lay between the germline ends.

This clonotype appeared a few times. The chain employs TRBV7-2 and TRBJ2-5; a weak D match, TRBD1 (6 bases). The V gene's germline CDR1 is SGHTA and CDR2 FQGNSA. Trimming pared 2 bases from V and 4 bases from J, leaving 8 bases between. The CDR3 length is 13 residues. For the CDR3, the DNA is TGTGCCAGCAGCTTATCCAGGGGAGAGACCCAGTACTTC. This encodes CASSLSRGETQYF.

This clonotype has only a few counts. CDR3 sequence (DNA): TGTGCCAGCAGTTTAACCGGGCCGTTCACAGATACGCAGTATTTT. Its protein is CASSLTGPFTDTQYF. This chain connects TRBV28 to TRBJ2-3; D gene uncertain. CDR1 and CDR2 (germline): MDHEN, SYDVKM. This CDR3 region has 15 residues. The ends were cut back, 2 bases at V and 2 bases at J, with 11 bases in the middle.

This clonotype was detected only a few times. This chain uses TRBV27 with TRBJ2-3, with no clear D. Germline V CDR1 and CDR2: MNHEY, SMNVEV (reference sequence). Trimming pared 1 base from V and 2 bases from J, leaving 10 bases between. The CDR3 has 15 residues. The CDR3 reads CASSLYRGPTDTQYF. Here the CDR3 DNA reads TGTGCCAGCAGTTTATATCGAGGACCCACAGATACGCAGTATTTT.

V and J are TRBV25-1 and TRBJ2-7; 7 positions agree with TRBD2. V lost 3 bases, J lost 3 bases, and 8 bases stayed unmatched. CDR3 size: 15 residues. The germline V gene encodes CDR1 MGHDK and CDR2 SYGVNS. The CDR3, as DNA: TGTGCCAGCAGTGATCCGGTCGCGGGAGACTACGAGCAGTACTTC. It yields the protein CASSDPVAGDYEQYF.

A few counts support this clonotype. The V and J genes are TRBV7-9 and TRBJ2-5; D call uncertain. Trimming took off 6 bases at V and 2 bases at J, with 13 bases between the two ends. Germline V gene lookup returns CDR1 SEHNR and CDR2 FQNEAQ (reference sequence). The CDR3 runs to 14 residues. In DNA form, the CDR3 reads TGTGCCAGCAGTCTCTGGCAGTATCAAGAGACCCAGTACTTC. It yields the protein CASSLWQYQETQYF.

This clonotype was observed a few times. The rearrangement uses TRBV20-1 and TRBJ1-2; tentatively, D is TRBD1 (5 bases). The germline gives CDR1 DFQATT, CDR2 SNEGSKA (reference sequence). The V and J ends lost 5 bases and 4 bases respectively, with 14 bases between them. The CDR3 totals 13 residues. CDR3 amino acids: CSAEGESRYGYTF. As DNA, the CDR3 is TGCAGTGCTGAAGGGGAAAGCCGCTATGGCTACACCTTC.

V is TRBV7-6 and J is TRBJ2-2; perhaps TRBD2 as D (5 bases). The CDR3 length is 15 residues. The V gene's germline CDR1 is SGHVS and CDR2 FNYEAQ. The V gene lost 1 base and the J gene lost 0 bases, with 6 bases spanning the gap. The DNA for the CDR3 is TGTGCCAGCAGCTTAGTACTAGCGAACACCGGGGAGCTGTTTTTT. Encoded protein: CASSLVLANTGELFF. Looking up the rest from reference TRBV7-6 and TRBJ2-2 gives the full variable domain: GAGVSQSPRYKVTKRGQDVALRCDPISGHVSLYWYRQALGQGPEFLTYFNYEAQQDKSGLPNDRFSAERPEGSISTLTIQRTEQRDSAMYRCASSLVLANTGELFFGEGSRLTVL.

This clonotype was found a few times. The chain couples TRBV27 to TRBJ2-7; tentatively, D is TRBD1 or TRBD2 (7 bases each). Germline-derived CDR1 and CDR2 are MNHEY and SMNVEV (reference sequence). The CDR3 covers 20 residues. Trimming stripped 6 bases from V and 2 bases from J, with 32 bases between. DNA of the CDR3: TGTGCCAGCAGGGCCACAGGGGCATTAAGGCTAGCGGAGATTCCCTACGAGCAGTACTTC. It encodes CASRATGALRLAEIPYEQYF.

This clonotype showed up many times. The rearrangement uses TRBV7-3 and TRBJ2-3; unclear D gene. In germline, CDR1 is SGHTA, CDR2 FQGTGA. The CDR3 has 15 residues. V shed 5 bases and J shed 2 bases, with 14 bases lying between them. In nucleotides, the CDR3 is TGTGCCAGCAGCCCAACCAGCGCCCACACAGATACGCAGTATTTT. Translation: CASSPTSAHTDTQYF.

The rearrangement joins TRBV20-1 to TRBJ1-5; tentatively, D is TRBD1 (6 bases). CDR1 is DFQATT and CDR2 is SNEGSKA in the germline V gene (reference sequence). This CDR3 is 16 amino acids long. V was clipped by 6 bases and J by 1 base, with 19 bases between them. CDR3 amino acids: CSAPDSRLGSNQPQHF. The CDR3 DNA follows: TGCAGTGCCCCGGACAGCCGCCTCGGGAGCAATCAGCCCCAGCATTTT.

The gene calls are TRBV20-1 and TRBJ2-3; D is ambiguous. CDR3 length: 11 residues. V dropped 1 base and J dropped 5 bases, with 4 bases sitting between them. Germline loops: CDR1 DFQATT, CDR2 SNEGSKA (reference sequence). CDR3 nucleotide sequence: TGCAGTGCTAGAGGGGTAGATACGCAGTATTTT. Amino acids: CSARGVDTQYF.

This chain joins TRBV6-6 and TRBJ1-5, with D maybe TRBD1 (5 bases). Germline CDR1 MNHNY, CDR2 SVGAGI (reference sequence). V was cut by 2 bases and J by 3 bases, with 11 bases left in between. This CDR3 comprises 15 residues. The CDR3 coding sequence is TGTGCCAGCAGTTACGAAGGGGCTCACAATCAGCCCCAGCATTTT. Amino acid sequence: CASSYEGAHNQPQHF.

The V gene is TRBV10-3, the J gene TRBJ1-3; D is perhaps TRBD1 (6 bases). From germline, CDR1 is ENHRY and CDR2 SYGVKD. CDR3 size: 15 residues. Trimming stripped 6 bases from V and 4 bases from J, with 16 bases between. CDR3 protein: CAIRAGTLTGNTIYF. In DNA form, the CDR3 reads TGTGCCATCAGAGCCGGGACACTGACCGGAAACACCATATATTTT.

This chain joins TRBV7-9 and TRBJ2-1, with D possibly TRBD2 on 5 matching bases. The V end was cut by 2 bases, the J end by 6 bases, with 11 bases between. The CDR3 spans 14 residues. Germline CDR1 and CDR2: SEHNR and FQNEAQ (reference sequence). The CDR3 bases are TGTGCCAGCAGCTTATTGGACTCGGGCAATGAGCAGTTCTTC. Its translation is CASSLLDSGNEQFF. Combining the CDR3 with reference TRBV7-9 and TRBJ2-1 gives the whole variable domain DTGVSQNPRHKITKRGQNVTFRCDPISEHNRLYWYRQTLGQGPEFLTYFQNEAQLEKSRLLSDRFSAERPKGSFSTLEIQRTEQGDSAMYLCASSLLDSGNEQFFGPGTRLTVL.

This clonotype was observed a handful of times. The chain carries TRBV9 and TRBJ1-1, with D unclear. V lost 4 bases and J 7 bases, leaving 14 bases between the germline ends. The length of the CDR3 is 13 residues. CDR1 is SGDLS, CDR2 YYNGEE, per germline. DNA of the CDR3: TGTGCCAGCAGCCCGTATCGAGGTGGTGAAGCTTTCTTT. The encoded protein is CASSPYRGGEAFF.

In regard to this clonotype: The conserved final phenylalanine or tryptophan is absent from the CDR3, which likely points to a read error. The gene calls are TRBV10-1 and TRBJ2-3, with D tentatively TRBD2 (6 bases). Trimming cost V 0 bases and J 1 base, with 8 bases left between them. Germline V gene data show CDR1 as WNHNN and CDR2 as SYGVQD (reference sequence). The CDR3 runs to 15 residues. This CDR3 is CASSESGTGTDTQYL. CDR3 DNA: TGCGCCAGCAGTGAGTCTGGGACTGGCACAGATACGCAGTATCTT.

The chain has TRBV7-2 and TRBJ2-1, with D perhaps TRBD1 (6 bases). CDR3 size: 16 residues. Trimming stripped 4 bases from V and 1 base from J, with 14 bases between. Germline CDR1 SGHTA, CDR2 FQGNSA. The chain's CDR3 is CASSSTLGGSYNEQFF. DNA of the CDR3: TGTGCCAGCAGCTCCACCCTAGGGGGATCCTACAATGAGCAGTTCTTC.